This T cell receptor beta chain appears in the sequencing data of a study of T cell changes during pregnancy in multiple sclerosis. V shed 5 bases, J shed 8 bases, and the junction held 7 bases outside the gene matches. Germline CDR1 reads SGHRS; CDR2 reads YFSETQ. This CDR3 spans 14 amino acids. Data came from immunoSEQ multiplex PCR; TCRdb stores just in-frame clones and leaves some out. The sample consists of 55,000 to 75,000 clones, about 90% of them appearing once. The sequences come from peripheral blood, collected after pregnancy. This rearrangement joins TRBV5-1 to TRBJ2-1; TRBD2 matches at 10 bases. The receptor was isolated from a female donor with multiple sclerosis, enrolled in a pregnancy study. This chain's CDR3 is CASRSGTSADEQFF. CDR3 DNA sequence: TGCGCCAGCAGGTCCGGGACTAGCGCTGATGAGCAGTTCTTC.